One sample yielded the 6 T cell receptor beta chains listed below, sequenced in a study of blood T cell repertoires in COVID-19. Produced via immunoSEQ multiplex PCR; TCRdb's table is partial and in-frame only. The table has tens of thousands of clones, around 85% seen once. The sequencing sample was made of peripheral blood. The receptors stem from a human donor in a cohort sampled during active COVID-19.

This chain connects TRBV29-1 to TRBJ1-1; 7 bases map to TRBD1. The CDR3 spans 13 residues. Germline-derived CDR1 and CDR2 are SQVTM and ANQGSEA. V dropped 5 bases and J dropped 3; count of bases not matched to a gene: 6. CDR3 nucleotide sequence: TGCAGCGTTACCGGGACAGCAGACACTGAAGCTTTCTTT. Amino acid sequence: CSVTGTADTEAFF.

In DNA form, the CDR3 reads TGTGCCAGCAGCTTCTCCCTGCGATTCTCCTACGAGCAGTACTTC. Translating gives CASSFSLRFSYEQYF. V and J are TRBV13 and TRBJ2-7; no firm D call. Germline values: CDR1 PRHDT, CDR2 FYEKMQ (reference sequence). This CDR3 spans 15 amino acids. V was shortened by 3 bases and J by 0 bases, with 12 bases between the two germline ends.

In this sample, this clone turned up once. The J gene is TRBJ2-1, the V gene TRBV5-1; 9 bases map to TRBD2. CDR3 length equals 17 residues. The germline CDR1 and CDR2 sequences are SGHRS and YFSETQ. J was trimmed by 6 bases and V by 0 bases; bases with no gene match: 10. For the CDR3, the DNA is TGCGCCAGCAGCTTGGCTCTTACGGGACTAGCAGTCAATGAGCAGTTCTTC. Protein product: CASSLALTGLAVNEQFF.

The chain combines TRBV6-5 with TRBJ1-6; D uncertain. V lost 10 bases to trimming and J lost 4 bases, with 14 bases between them. CDR1 is MNHEY and CDR2 is SVGAGI in the germline V gene. This CDR3 is 14 amino acids long. The CDR3 is CAIATGGYNSPLHF. CDR3 DNA: TGTGCCATCGCGACGGGAGGTTATAATTCACCCCTCCACTTT.

This rearrangement joins TRBV12-3 or TRBV12-4 to TRBJ1-2; D not resolved. The length of the CDR3 is 13 residues. V was cut by 3 bases and J by 2 bases, with 7 bases left in between. CDR3 residues: CASSFMGNYGYTF. In DNA, the CDR3 is TGTGCCAGCAGTTTCATGGGCAACTATGGCTACACCTTC.

V is TRBV29-1 and J is TRBJ2-2; D might be TRBD2 (5 bases). The CDR3 contains 15 residues. Germline V lookup: CDR1 SQVTM, CDR2 ANQGSEA. The V and J ends lost 5 bases and 8 bases respectively, with 21 bases between them. The chain's CDR3 is CSVISGGVTGGELFF. The CDR3 DNA follows: TGCAGCGTTATTAGTGGAGGCGTAACGGGGGGGGAGCTGTTTTTT.